These 29 T cell receptor beta chains came from one sample sequenced in a study of vaccination effects on CD4 cells after COVID-19. The antigens of these receptors remain unknown. This table comes from immunoSEQ multiplex PCR, and its TCRdb copy is limited to in-frame clones, with some not included. This table has about 44,000 clones, over 65% appearing once. It was after approximately 11 days of culture that CD4+ T cells were isolated. This individual tested PCR-positive for SARS-CoV-2 infection between March and December 2020. Of the BNT162b2 and mRNA-1273 vaccines, participants received two doses of one or the other. The material sequenced was CD4+ T cells from PBMCs cultured without peptide, taken after COVID-19 vaccination. The receptors were sampled from a human donor who had a prior SARS-CoV-2 infection.

The chain is built from TRBV5-5 and TRBJ1-4, with 8 bases aligning to TRBD1. Trimming at V came to 4 bases and at J to 7 bases, leaving 12 bases not matched to a gene. The germline V gene encodes CDR1 SGHKS and CDR2 YYEKEE (reference sequence). The CDR3 loop spans 16 amino acids. In DNA, the CDR3 is TGTGCCAGCAGCATACTTGGGACAGGTTTAAGTGAAAAACTGTTTTTT. It translates to CASSILGTGLSEKLFF.

J is TRBJ2-3 and V is TRBV5-1, with 10 nucleotides matching TRBD2. The CDR3 is 15 amino acids. After removal of 6 bases from V and 4 bases from J, the junction contained 8 bases not matched to a gene. Germline CDR1 SGHRS, CDR2 YFSETQ. The CDR3 region is CASKVAGGAPDTQYF. CDR3 nucleotide sequence: TGCGCCAGCAAAGTAGCGGGGGGCGCACCAGATACGCAGTATTTT. The variable domain in full, completed from reference TRBV5-1 and TRBJ2-3, reads KAGVTQTPRYLIKTRGQQVTLSCSPISGHRSVSWYQQTPGQGLQFLFEYFSETQRNKGNFPGRFSGRQFSNSRSEMNVSTLELGDSALYLCASKVAGGAPDTQYFGPGTRLTVL.

The chain links TRBV30 to TRBJ2-3; TRBD2 agrees at 9 bases. The CDR3 consists of 17 residues. J gave up 2 bases and V 0 bases, and 9 bases lay outside the gene matches. CDR1 is GTSNPN, CDR2 SVGIG, per germline (reference sequence). The CDR3 spells CAWSVRLAGFFTDTQYF. In DNA form, the CDR3 reads TGTGCCTGGAGTGTACGTCTAGCGGGATTCTTCACAGATACGCAGTATTTT.

V is TRBV9 and J is TRBJ2-5; D not certain. V dropped 7 bases and J dropped 5 bases, with 21 bases sitting between them. This CDR3 is 15 amino acids long. Germline V CDR1 and CDR2: SGDLS, YYNGEE. CDR3 amino acids: CASSLSASLSETQYF. DNA for the CDR3: TGTGCCAGCTCCCTCTCAGCTAGTTTATCGGAGACCCAGTACTTC. Supplemented by reference TRBV9 and TRBJ2-5, the full variable domain reads DSGVTQTPKHLITATGQRVTLRCSPRSGDLSVYWYQQSLDQGLQFLIQYYNGEERAKGNILERFSAQQFPDLHSELNLSSLELGDSALYFCASSLSASLSETQYFGPGTRLLVL.

This rearrangement joins TRBV5-5 to TRBJ2-7; D is possibly TRBD2 (5 bases). Trimming stripped 5 bases from V and 0 bases from J, with 21 bases between. The CDR3 is made up of 17 amino acids. Germline V gene data show CDR1 as SGHKS and CDR2 as YYEKEE (reference sequence). DNA for the CDR3: TGTGCCAGCAGTTCGGAGGACCACGCAGCGGCCTCCTACGAGCAGTACTTC. Encoded protein: CASSSEDHAAASYEQYF.

The chain uses TRBV5-1 and TRBJ1-2; D gene unclear. Germline V lookup: CDR1 SGHRS, CDR2 YFSETQ. The V and J ends lost 0 bases and 8 bases respectively, with 17 bases between them. The CDR3 is 15 amino acids. The CDR3 DNA is TGCGCCAGCAGCTTGGAGGGTCGGATGGTAGGCGGCTACACCTTC. It specifies CASSLEGRMVGGYTF. Supplemented by reference TRBV5-1 and TRBJ1-2, the full variable domain reads KAGVTQTPRYLIKTRGQQVTLSCSPISGHRSVSWYQQTPGQGLQFLFEYFSETQRNKGNFPGRFSGRQFSNSRSEMNVSTLELGDSALYLCASSLEGRMVGGYTFGSGTRLTVV.

This clone was seen only a few times. The genes are TRBV30 and TRBJ1-6; the D gene is possibly TRBD1 (5 bases). V shed 1 base and J shed 8 bases, with 15 bases lying between them. The CDR3 is 15 residues long. CDR1 and CDR2 (germline): GTSNPN, SVGIG (reference sequence). As DNA, the CDR3 is TGTGCCTGGAGTGACCGCGACGCGGGGGATTCACCCCTCCACTTT. Amino acids: CAWSDRDAGDSPLHF. The complete variable domain, with remaining parts taken from reference TRBV30 and TRBJ1-6, reads SQTIHQWPATLVQPVGSPLSLECTVEGTSNPNLYWYRQAAGRGLQLLFYSVGIGQISSEVPQNLSASRPQDRQFILSSKKLLLSDSGFYLCAWSDRDAGDSPLHFGNGTRLTVT.

The CDR3 nucleotides are TGTGCCACCAGTGACCCCGAGCGTTCTGGGGCCAACGTCCTGACTTTC. Translating it yields CATSDPERSGANVLTF. The V gene is TRBV24-1, the J gene TRBJ2-6; D is unresolved. V dropped 4 bases and J dropped 1 base, with 10 bases sitting between them. Per germline, CDR1 KGHDR and CDR2 SFDVKD. This CDR3 has 16 residues.

This clone was counted once. The rearrangement uses TRBV27 and TRBJ1-6; D ambiguous. V was pared by 8 bases and J by 4 bases, with 12 bases between. Looked up from germline, CDR1 is MNHEY and CDR2 is SMNVEV (reference sequence). The CDR3 is 14 residues long. The CDR3 nucleotides read TGTGCCAGCCGCGGACCGTTATATAATTCACCCCTCCACTTT. This translates into CASRGPLYNSPLHF.

This chain connects TRBV11-3 to TRBJ2-1; 10 bases map to TRBD2. CDR1 SGHNT and CDR2 YENEEA come from the germline V gene. The CDR3 spans 15 residues. V gave up 1 base and J gave up 6 bases; unmatched junction bases: 3. The CDR3 loop reads CASSLGLAGVNEQFF. The CDR3 nucleotides are TGTGCCAGCAGCTTAGGGCTAGCGGGAGTCAATGAGCAGTTCTTC.

This clone has just a few counts. The V gene is TRBV7-2, the J gene TRBJ1-2; D is ambiguous. The CDR3 is 12 amino acids. V shed 4 bases and J shed 13 bases, with 16 bases lying between them. CDR1 and CDR2 from the germline V gene are SGHTA and FQGNSA. The CDR3 sequence: CASSSTAVGSTF. The DNA of the CDR3 is TGTGCCAGCAGCTCCACGGCTGTAGGGAGCACCTTC.

The chain recombines TRBV21-1 with TRBJ2-5; TRBD2 was called by the table and not checked on the DNA. TRBV21-1 is an annotated pseudogene. The CDR3 extends over 19 amino acids. CDR3 DNA: TGTGCCAGCAGCAAAAACCGGGGTGGGGGGGACCTCTACCAAGAGACCCAGTACTTC. Translation gives CASSKNRGGGDLYQETQYF.

The V gene is TRBV7-6, the J gene TRBJ2-3, with D hard to call. Trimming shortened V by 1 base and J by 0 bases, and 11 bases separated the two germline ends. CDR3 length: 16 amino acids. Germline V CDR1 and CDR2: SGHVS, FNYEAQ. CDR3: CASSLGSHLSTDTQYF. CDR3 sequence (DNA): TGTGCCAGCAGCTTAGGATCACACCTAAGCACAGATACGCAGTATTTT.

This chain uses TRBV24-1 with TRBJ1-1; D gene unclear. Trimming shortened V by 6 bases and J by 6 bases, and 7 bases separated the two germline ends. This CDR3 is built from 11 residues. Germline V gene sequence: CDR1 KGHDR, CDR2 SFDVKD. This CDR3 is CATSPLPEAFF. In DNA form, the CDR3 reads TGTGCCACCAGTCCCCTCCCTGAAGCTTTCTTT.

The chain uses TRBV6-5 and TRBJ1-5, with a tentative D call TRBD1 (5 bases). The CDR3 runs 14 residues. Germline V gene data show CDR1 as MNHEY and CDR2 as SVGAGI. The V gene lost 0 bases and the J gene lost 5 bases, with 8 bases spanning the gap. The CDR3 sequence: CASSYSGRDQPQHF. Written as DNA, the CDR3 is TGTGCCAGCAGTTACTCGGGGCGGGATCAGCCCCAGCATTTT.

The CDR3 DNA follows: TGTGCCACCAGCAGAGATACCAAAGCTTTCTTT. Translated, it gives CATSRDTKAFF. The gene calls are TRBV15 and TRBJ1-1; D remains ambiguous. This CDR3 spans 11 amino acids. Germline-derived CDR1 and CDR2 are LNHNV and YYDKDF (reference sequence). Trimming removed 0 bases from V and 9 bases from J, with 5 bases in between.

The V and J genes are TRBV5-1 and TRBJ2-7; 11 positions agree with TRBD2. The CDR3 extends over 17 amino acids. J gave up 7 bases and V 0 bases, and 12 bases lay outside the gene matches. The germline CDR1 and CDR2 sequences are SGHRS and YFSETQ. The CDR3 sequence: CASSLVLAGVGRGEQYF. The CDR3 bases are TGCGCCAGCAGCTTGGTACTAGCGGGAGTCGGTCGGGGTGAGCAGTACTTC.

The chain joins TRBV7-9 to TRBJ2-3; the D call may be TRBD1 or TRBD2 (6 bases each). The CDR3 loop spans 17 amino acids. Germline CDR1 reads SEHNR; CDR2 reads FQNEAQ (reference sequence). V was pared by 3 bases and J by 3 bases, with 19 bases between. CDR3 bases: TGTGCCAGCAGCTTTATGTTAGGGGGGAGGTTGACAGATACGCAGTATTTT. Amino acid sequence: CASSFMLGGRLTDTQYF. Complete variable domain (other parts from reference TRBV7-9 and TRBJ2-3): DTGVSQNPRHKITKRGQNVTFRCDPISEHNRLYWYRQTLGQGPEFLTYFQNEAQLEKSRLLSDRFSAERPKGSFSTLEIQRTEQGDSAMYLCASSFMLGGRLTDTQYFGPGTRLTVL.

The rearrangement links TRBV11-3 to TRBJ1-1, with 7 bases that match TRBD1. J was trimmed by 9 bases and V by 5 bases; bases with no gene match: 12. Germline values: CDR1 SGHNT, CDR2 YENEEA. This CDR3 has 14 amino acids. CDR3 coding DNA: TGTGCCAGCAGCCAAAAGGACAGGCGACCTAAAGCTTTCTTT. Amino acids: CASSQKDRRPKAFF. Drawing the rest from reference TRBV11-3 and TRBJ1-1, the complete variable domain is EAGVVQSPRYKIIEKKQPVAFWCNPISGHNTLYWYLQNLGQGPELLIRYENEEAVDDSQLPKDRFSAERLKGVDSTLKIQPAELGDSAVYLCASSQKDRRPKAFFGQGTRLTVV.

This clone was seen only a few times. V is TRBV5-1 and J is TRBJ1-5, with a weak D call TRBD1 (5 bases). The V end lost 4 bases, the J end lost 0 bases, and 17 bases lay between the germline ends. This CDR3 spans 17 amino acids. In germline, CDR1 is SGHRS, CDR2 YFSETQ. The CDR3 reads CASSPGPQRFSNQPQHF. CDR3 bases: TGCGCCAGCAGCCCGGGACCCCAGCGATTTAGCAATCAGCCCCAGCATTTT.

V gene TRBV19 combines with J gene TRBJ1-5, with 10 nucleotides matching TRBD1. There are 16 residues in the CDR3. Trimming took 4 bases from V and 6 from J; bases not matched to a gene: 9. The V gene's germline CDR1 is LNHDA and CDR2 SQIVND (reference sequence). The CDR3 loop reads CASSTTGTGDSQPQHF. DNA of the CDR3: TGTGCCAGTAGTACGACCGGGACAGGGGATTCTCAGCCCCAGCATTTT.

The rearrangement uses TRBV7-3 and TRBJ2-1; 7 nucleotides agree with TRBD2. The CDR3 covers 15 residues. CDR1 and CDR2 (germline): SGHTA, FQGTGA. J was trimmed by 4 bases and V by 9 bases; bases with no gene match: 12. CDR3 bases: TGTGCCAGTTCCGCGGGAGTGGGAACGTACAATGAGCAGTTCTTC. It yields the protein CASSAGVGTYNEQFF.

This chain joins TRBV12-5 and TRBJ2-1; 12 nucleotides line up with TRBD2. Per the germline V gene, CDR1 is LGHNT and CDR2 is FRNRAP. V lost 0 bases and J lost 0; bases outside the gene matches: 12. The CDR3 spans 21 residues. CDR3 DNA sequence: TGTGCTAGTGGTTTGGTACCCCGGTGGACTAGCGGGGCCAGCTCCTACAATGAGCAGTTCTTC. Its protein is CASGLVPRWTSGASSYNEQFF.

This chain uses TRBV12-3 or TRBV12-4 with TRBJ2-5, with D possibly being TRBD1 or TRBD2 (5 bases each). This CDR3 is built from 12 residues. V was pared by 5 bases and J by 7 bases, with 11 bases between. CDR3 bases: TGTGCCAGCAGTAGCGATGGGGGGACCCAGTACTTC. This translates into CASSSDGGTQYF.

In this sample, this clone turned up a few times. This chain links TRBV11-2 with TRBJ1-4; D is unresolved. The V end was cut by 3 bases, the J end by 8 bases, with 16 bases between. Germline values: CDR1 SGHAT, CDR2 FQNNGV. The CDR3 is made up of 15 amino acids. This CDR3 reads CASSFNGISEEKLFF. The CDR3 nucleotides are TGTGCCAGCAGCTTTAACGGTATCTCGGAAGAAAAACTGTTTTTT.

The chain is built from TRBV7-3 and TRBJ2-7, with D perhaps TRBD1 (6 bases). Germline V CDR1 and CDR2: SGHTA, FQGTGA. The CDR3 loop spans 11 amino acids. Trimming stripped 4 bases from V and 9 bases from J, with 10 bases between. The CDR3, as DNA: TGTGCCAGCAGCTCTGGGGGCGTGCAGTACTTC. It is translated as CASSSGGVQYF.

The rearrangement links TRBV9 to TRBJ1-3; D not certain. From germline, CDR1 is SGDLS and CDR2 YYNGEE. The CDR3 is made up of 12 amino acids. V lost 0 bases and J lost 3, with 1 base in between. CDR3 DNA sequence: TGTGCCAGCAGCGTAGATGGAAACACCATATATTTT. Its protein is CASSVDGNTIYF.

This clone was counted once. The chain recombines TRBV5-5 with TRBJ2-5; 12 bases agree with TRBD2. V lost 0 bases to trimming and J lost 1 base; unmatched junction nucleotides: 4. The germline gives CDR1 SGHKS, CDR2 YYEKEE (reference sequence). The CDR3 has 17 residues. As DNA, the CDR3 is TGTGCCAGCAGCTTGGTTCCGGGACTAGCGGGCCAAGAGACCCAGTACTTC. It translates to CASSLVPGLAGQETQYF.

The J gene is TRBJ2-1, the V gene TRBV5-5; 13 bases line up with TRBD2. This CDR3 has 17 amino acids. The V segment lost 2 bases and the J segment 8 bases; nucleotides outside the gene matches: 10. Germline V gives CDR1 SGHKS, CDR2 YYEKEE (reference sequence). The CDR3 DNA reads as TGTGCCAGCAGCTTCTCCCGGACTAGCGGGAGTCGCGATGAGCAGTTCTTC. Translated: CASSFSRTSGSRDEQFF.